A selection of T cell receptor beta chains follows, all from one sample in a study of CD8 T cells in Susac syndrome. TCRdb re-called the immunoSEQ multiplex PCR reads through MiXCR, storing one row per CDR3 protein. The sample comprises fewer than 250,000 distinct CDR3 sequences, under 95% of which are singletons, and 0.095% to 0.12% rests with the top ten. The sample was CD4+ T cells from PBMCs. These receptors were taken from a human donor in good health. CDR3s include the opening cysteine and the closing phenylalanine or tryptophan.

v_gene	j_gene	CDR3aa
TRBV29-1	TRBJ2-5	CSVYGTGVQETQYF
TRBV5-4	TRBJ1-2	CASSSSGTGRYYGYTF
TRBV28	TRBJ1-4	CASSVHPLNEKLFF
TRBV28	TRBJ1-2	CASRPGGDNYGYTF
TRBV15	TRBJ2-3	CATSRGRGNTDTQYF
TRBV28	TRBJ1-5	CASTLTGASNQPQHF
TRBV28	TRBJ1-2	CASSFLGVGLQRVGYTF
TRBV7-9	TRBJ2-5	CASSARIYETQYF
TRBV23-1	TRBJ2-3	CASSGQRHF
TRBV7-2	TRBJ1-3	CASSLDRGNTIYF
TRBV29-1	TRBJ2-2	CSVGGQGRTGELFF
TRBV12-3/TRBV12-4	TRBJ1-4	CASTPDWGGEKLFF
TRBV20-1	TRBJ1-5	CSARRGRVNNQPQHF
TRBV19	TRBJ2-3	CASTQLGASTDTQYF
TRBV5-1	TRBJ2-3	CASGRGGLTDTQYF
TRBV20-1	TRBJ1-1	CSAREPEGQRNTEAFF
TRBV28	TRBJ2-7	CASSLVAYEQYF
TRBV5-1	TRBJ2-3	CASSLAGGFGDTQYF
TRBV5-8	TRBJ2-3	CASSFGLAGGQSTDTQYF
TRBV27	TRBJ1-2	CASSPQQGYDYGYTF
TRBV6-2/TRBV6-3	TRBJ1-5	CASSYGPLPQHF
TRBV11-1	TRBJ1-2	CASSAGYGYTF
TRBV7-3	TRBJ2-6	CASSLRDSGANVLTF
TRBV5-1	TRBJ2-3	CASSLGLASDTQYF
TRBV10-3	TRBJ2-5	CAISEPLPQETQYF
TRBV4-2	TRBJ2-3	CASSQEGPAVSTDTQYF
TRBV19	TRBJ1-1	CASTIDRTTEAFF
TRBV20-1	TRBJ2-5	CSASLGTSGETQYF